This T cell receptor (beta chain) originates from a study of blood T cell repertoires in COVID-19. Whole-study context: There were acute and convalescent COVID-19 samples, and they came from the United States, Italy and Spain.

Per the germline V gene, CDR1 is LNHDA and CDR2 is SQIVND (reference sequence). The J segment lost 6 bases and the V segment lost 6 bases, leaving 15 bases of the junction unmatched. This CDR3 spans 17 amino acids. Original data processing: Amplified reference gene primers provided the basis for estimating nucleated cell counts. TCRdb's copy holds only in-frame clones and misses some; the assay was immunoSEQ multiplex PCR. V and J calls and clone size are given by that table; D and trimming were obtained from the DNA. The data contain approximately 400,000 clones, roughly 90% of them singletons. This sequence joins TRBV19 and TRBJ1-5; TRBD1 agrees at 9 bases. The sequenced sample consisted of peripheral blood. The clonotype originates from a man in his forties or fifties with acute or convalescent COVID-19. CDR3 DNA sequence: TGTGCCAGTAGCAGCGAACCCGGGACAGGGAGAACTCAGCCCCAGCATTTT. This translates into CASSSEPGTGRTQPQHF.